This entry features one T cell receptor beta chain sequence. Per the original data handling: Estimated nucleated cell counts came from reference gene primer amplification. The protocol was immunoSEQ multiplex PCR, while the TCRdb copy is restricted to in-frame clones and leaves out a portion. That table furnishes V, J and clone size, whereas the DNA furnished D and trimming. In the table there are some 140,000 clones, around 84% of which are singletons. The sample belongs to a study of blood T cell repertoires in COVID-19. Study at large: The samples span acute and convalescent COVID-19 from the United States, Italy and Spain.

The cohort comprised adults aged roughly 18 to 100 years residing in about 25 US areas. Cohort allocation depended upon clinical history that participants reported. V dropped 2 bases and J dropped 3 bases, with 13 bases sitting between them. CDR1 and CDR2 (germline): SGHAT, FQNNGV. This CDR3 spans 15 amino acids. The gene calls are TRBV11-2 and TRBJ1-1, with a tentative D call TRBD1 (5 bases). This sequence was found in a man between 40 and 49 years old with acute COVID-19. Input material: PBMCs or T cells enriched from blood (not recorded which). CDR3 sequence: CASSLLSGGDTEAFF. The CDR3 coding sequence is TGTGCCAGCAGCTTACTCTCGGGGGGTGACACTGAAGCTTTCTTT.